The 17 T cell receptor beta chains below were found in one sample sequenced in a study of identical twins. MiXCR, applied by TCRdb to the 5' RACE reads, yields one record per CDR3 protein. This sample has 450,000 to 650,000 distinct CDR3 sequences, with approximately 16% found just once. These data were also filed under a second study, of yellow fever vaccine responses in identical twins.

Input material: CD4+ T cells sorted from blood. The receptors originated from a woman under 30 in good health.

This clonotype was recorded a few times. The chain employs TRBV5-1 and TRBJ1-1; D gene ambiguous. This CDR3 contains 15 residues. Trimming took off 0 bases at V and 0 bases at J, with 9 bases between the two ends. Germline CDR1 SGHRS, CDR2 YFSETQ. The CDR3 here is CASSLERSMNTEAFF. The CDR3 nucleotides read TGCGCCAGCAGCTTGGAGAGGAGCATGAACACTGAAGCTTTCTTT.

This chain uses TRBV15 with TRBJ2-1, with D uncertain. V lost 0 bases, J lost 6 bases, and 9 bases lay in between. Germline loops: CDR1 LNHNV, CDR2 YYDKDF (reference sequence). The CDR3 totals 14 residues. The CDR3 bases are TGTGCCACCAGCAGAGACGCTGTGGCCAATGAGCAGTTCTTC. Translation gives CATSRDAVANEQFF.

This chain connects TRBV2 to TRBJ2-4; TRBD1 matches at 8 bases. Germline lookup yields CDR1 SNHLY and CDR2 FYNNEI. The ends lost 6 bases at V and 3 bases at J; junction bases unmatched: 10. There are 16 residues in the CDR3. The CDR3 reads CASSERTGFVKNIQYF. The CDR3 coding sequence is TGTGCCAGCAGCGAAAGGACAGGGTTTGTCAAAAACATTCAGTACTTC.

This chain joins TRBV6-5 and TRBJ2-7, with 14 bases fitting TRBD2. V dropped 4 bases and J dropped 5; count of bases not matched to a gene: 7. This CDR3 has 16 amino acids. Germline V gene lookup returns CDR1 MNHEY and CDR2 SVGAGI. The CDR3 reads CASSSPTSGRGNEQYF. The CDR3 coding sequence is TGTGCCAGCAGTTCCCCGACTAGCGGGAGGGGAAACGAGCAGTACTTC.

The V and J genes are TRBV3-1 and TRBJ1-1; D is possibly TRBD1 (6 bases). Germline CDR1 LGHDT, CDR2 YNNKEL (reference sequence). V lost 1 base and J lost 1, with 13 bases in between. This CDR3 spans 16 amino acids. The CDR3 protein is CASSQGAGVGNTEAFF. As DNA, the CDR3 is TGTGCCAGCAGCCAAGGGGCAGGGGTGGGGAACACTGAAGCTTTCTTT.

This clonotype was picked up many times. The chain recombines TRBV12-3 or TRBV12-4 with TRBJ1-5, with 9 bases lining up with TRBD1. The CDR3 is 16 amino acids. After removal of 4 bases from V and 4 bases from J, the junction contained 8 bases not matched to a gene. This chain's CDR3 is CASSSGWDRVNQPQHF. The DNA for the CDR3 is TGTGCCAGCAGTTCAGGATGGGACAGGGTGAATCAGCCCCAGCATTTT.

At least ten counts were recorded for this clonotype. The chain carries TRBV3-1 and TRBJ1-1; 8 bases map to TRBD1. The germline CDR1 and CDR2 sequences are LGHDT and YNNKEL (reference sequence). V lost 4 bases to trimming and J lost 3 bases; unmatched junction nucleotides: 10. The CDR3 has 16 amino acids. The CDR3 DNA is TGTGCCAGCAGCCCTGGACAGGGAAGCCTGGACACTGAAGCTTTCTTT. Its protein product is CASSPGQGSLDTEAFF.

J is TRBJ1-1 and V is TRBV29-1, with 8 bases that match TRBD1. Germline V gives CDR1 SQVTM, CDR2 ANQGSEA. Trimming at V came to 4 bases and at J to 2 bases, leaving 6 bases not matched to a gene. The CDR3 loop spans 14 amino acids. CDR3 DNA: TGCAGCGTTGGGGACAGGAACGTTAACACTGAAGCTTTCTTT. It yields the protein CSVGDRNVNTEAFF.

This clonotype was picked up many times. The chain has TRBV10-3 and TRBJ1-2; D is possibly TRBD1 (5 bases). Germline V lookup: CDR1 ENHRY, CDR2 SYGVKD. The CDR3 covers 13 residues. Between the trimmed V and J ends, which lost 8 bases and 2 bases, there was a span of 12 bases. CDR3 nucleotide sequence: TGTGCCATCGGAGGGGTAGAGAACTATGGCTACACCTTC. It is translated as CAIGGVENYGYTF.

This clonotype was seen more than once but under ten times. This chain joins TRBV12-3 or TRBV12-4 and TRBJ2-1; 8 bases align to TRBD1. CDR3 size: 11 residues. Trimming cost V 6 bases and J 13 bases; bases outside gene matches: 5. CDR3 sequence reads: CASRWTGSQFF. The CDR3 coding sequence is TGTGCCAGCAGGTGGACAGGGTCTCAGTTCTTC.

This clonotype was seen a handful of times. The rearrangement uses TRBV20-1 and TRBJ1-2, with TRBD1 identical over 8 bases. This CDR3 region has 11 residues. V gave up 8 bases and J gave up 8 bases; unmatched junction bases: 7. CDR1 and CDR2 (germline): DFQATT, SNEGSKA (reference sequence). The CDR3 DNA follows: TGCAGTACCACCGACAGGGGAGGCTACACCTTC. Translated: CSTTDRGGYTF.

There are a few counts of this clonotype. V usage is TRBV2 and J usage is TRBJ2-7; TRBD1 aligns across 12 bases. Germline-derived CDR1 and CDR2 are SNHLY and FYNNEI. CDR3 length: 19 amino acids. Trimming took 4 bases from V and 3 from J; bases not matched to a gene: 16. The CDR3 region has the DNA TGTGCCAGCAGTGCGTCCTTGCCGGGACAGGGGGCCCATTACTACGAGCAGTACTTC. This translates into CASSASLPGQGAHYYEQYF. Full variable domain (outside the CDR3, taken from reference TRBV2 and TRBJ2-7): EPEVTQTPSHQVTQMGQEVILRCVPISNHLYFYWYRQILGQKVEFLVSFYNNEISEKSEIFDDQFSVERPDGSNFTLKIRSTKLEDSAMYFCASSASLPGQGAHYYEQYFGPGTRLTVT.

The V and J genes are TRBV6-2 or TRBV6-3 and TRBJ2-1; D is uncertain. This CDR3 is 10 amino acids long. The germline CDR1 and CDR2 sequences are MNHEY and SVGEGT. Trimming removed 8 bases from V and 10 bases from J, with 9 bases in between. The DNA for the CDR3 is TGTGCCAGCGGTTCGGGCGAGCAGTTCTTC. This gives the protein CASGSGEQFF.

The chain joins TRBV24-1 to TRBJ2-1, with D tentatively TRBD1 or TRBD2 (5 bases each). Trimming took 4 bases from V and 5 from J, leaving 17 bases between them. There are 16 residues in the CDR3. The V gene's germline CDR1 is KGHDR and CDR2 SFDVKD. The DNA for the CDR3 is TGTGCCACCAGTGAACCGGGACCCCTTTCCAACAATGAGCAGTTCTTC. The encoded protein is CATSEPGPLSNNEQFF.

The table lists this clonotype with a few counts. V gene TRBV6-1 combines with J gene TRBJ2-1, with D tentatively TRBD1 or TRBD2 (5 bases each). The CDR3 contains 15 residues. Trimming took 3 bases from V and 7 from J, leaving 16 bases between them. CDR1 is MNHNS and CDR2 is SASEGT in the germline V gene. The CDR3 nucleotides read TGTGCCAGCAGTGAGACGAGGGGCTCGGGGAATGAGCAGTTCTTC. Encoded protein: CASSETRGSGNEQFF.

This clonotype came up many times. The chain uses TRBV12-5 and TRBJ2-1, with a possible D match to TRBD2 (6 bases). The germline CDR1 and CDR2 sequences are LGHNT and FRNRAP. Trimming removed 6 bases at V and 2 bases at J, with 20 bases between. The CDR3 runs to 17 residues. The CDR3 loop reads CASGRGLVPDPYNEQFF. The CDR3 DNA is TGTGCTAGTGGCCGGGGACTGGTCCCGGACCCCTACAATGAGCAGTTCTTC.

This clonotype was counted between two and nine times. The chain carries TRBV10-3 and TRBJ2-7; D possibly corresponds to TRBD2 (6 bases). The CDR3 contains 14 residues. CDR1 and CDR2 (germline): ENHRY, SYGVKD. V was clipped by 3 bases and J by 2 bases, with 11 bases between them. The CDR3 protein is CAISELAGAYEQYF. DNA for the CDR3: TGTGCCATCAGTGAACTAGCCGGGGCCTACGAGCAGTACTTC.